Listed below are T cell receptor beta chains from one sample, sequenced in a study of T cell responses to AZD1222 COVID-19 vaccine. Sequencing was performed with immunoSEQ multiplex PCR; in TCRdb, only in-frame clones are kept and a portion is missing. The data show approximately 94,000 clones, with about 88% seen just once and 1.8% held by the top ten. Sequencing used peripheral blood, obtained on day 0 of AZD1222 vaccination. The receptors stem from an adult in good health. Both conserved end residues are part of each CDR3. Fields, in order: V gene, clone size, J gene, D gene, CDR3 protein, CDR3 DNA. A D gene is named only where the DNA matches it firmly. Clone size is given for some rows only: seen once, a few or many times, or a class if the clone is expanded.

V gene: TRBV11-2; clone size: -; J gene: TRBJ2-3; D gene: TRBD2; CDR3 protein: CASSPTLAGGSRDTQYF; CDR3 DNA: TGTGCCAGCAGCCCGACTCTAGCGGGAGGTTCCCGAGATACGCAGTATTTT
V gene: TRBV19; clone size: -; J gene: TRBJ2-5; D gene: -; CDR3 protein: CASSIDDRRQETQYF; CDR3 DNA: TGTGCCAGTAGTATAGATGATAGGAGACAAGAGACCCAGTACTTC
V gene: TRBV20-1; clone size: -; J gene: TRBJ1-1; D gene: -; CDR3 protein: CSATREIEAFF; CDR3 DNA: TGCAGTGCTACGAGGGAAATTGAAGCTTTCTTT
V gene: TRBV10-3; clone size: once; J gene: TRBJ1-1; D gene: -; CDR3 protein: CAIRGVGGTEAFF; CDR3 DNA: TGTGCCATCAGGGGAGTGGGGGGCACTGAAGCTTTCTTT
V gene: TRBV11-3; clone size: -; J gene: TRBJ2-7; D gene: TRBD1; CDR3 protein: CASSPSRGQRLYEQYF; CDR3 DNA: TGTGCCAGCAGTCCTTCGAGGGGACAGAGGCTCTACGAGCAGTACTTC
V gene: TRBV21-1; clone size: -; J gene: TRBJ1-2; D gene: -; CDR3 protein: CASSRGRSGYYGYTF; CDR3 DNA: TGTGCCAGCAGCAGGGGGCGTTCTGGATACTATGGCTACACCTTC
V gene: TRBV5-8; clone size: -; J gene: TRBJ2-3; D gene: -; CDR3 protein: CASSYTDTQYF; CDR3 DNA: TGTGCCAGCAGCTACACAGATACGCAGTATTTT
V gene: TRBV9; clone size: -; J gene: TRBJ2-1; D gene: TRBD1; CDR3 protein: CASSVVGQGRNEQFF; CDR3 DNA: TGTGCCAGCAGCGTAGTGGGACAGGGTCGAAATGAGCAGTTCTTC
V gene: TRBV4-1; clone size: -; J gene: TRBJ1-2; D gene: TRBD1; CDR3 protein: CASSRSEGGVGGYTF; CDR3 DNA: TGCGCCAGCAGCCGATCCGAAGGGGGCGTAGGTGGCTACACCTTC
V gene: TRBV19; clone size: -; J gene: TRBJ2-5; D gene: TRBD1; CDR3 protein: CATRDSPQETQYF; CDR3 DNA: TGTGCCACCCGGGACAGCCCACAAGAGACCCAGTACTTC
V gene: TRBV5-6; clone size: -; J gene: TRBJ1-6; D gene: -; CDR3 protein: CASSLEGRSHSPLHF; CDR3 DNA: TGTGCCAGCAGCTTGGAGGGCCGGTCGCATTCACCCCTCCACTTT
V gene: TRBV9; clone size: -; J gene: TRBJ2-2; D gene: -; CDR3 protein: CASSAGYPGELFF; CDR3 DNA: TGTGCCAGCAGCGCCGGCTACCCCGGGGAGCTGTTTTTT
V gene: TRBV29-1; clone size: -; J gene: TRBJ2-3; D gene: TRBD1; CDR3 protein: CSVTGTDPIPLGTDTQYF; CDR3 DNA: TGCAGCGTTACCGGGACAGACCCTATCCCTCTAGGGACAGATACGCAGTATTTT
V gene: TRBV28; clone size: -; J gene: TRBJ1-1; D gene: -; CDR3 protein: CASSLVREAFF; CDR3 DNA: TGTGCCAGCAGTTTAGTTCGTGAAGCTTTCTTT
V gene: TRBV2; clone size: -; J gene: TRBJ1-4; D gene: -; CDR3 protein: CASSRDSATNEKLFF; CDR3 DNA: TGTGCCAGCAGTAGAGACAGTGCAACTAATGAAAAACTGTTTTTT
V gene: TRBV7-9; clone size: -; J gene: TRBJ1-1; D gene: -; CDR3 protein: CASVWGDNTEAFF; CDR3 DNA: TGTGCCAGCGTGTGGGGGGACAACACTGAAGCTTTCTTT
V gene: TRBV28; clone size: -; J gene: TRBJ2-6; D gene: -; CDR3 protein: CASRTERTGANVLTF; CDR3 DNA: TGTGCCAGCAGAACTGAGCGGACTGGGGCCAACGTCCTGACTTTC
V gene: TRBV11-1; clone size: -; J gene: TRBJ2-1; D gene: -; CDR3 protein: CASSLERYNEQFF; CDR3 DNA: TGTGCCAGCAGCCTAGAAAGATACAATGAGCAGTTCTTC
V gene: TRBV27; clone size: -; J gene: TRBJ2-7; D gene: -; CDR3 protein: CASSWTQTTGEQYF; CDR3 DNA: TGTGCCAGCAGTTGGACGCAAACTACGGGGGAGCAGTACTTC
V gene: TRBV18; clone size: -; J gene: TRBJ1-4; D gene: TRBD1; CDR3 protein: CASSPYPPTGDEKLFF; CDR3 DNA: TGTGCCAGCTCACCATATCCCCCGACAGGGGATGAAAAACTGTTTTTT
V gene: TRBV27; clone size: -; J gene: TRBJ2-1; D gene: TRBD1; CDR3 protein: CASRRTGSDEQFF; CDR3 DNA: TGTGCCAGCCGAAGGACAGGGTCCGATGAGCAGTTCTTC
V gene: TRBV30; clone size: -; J gene: TRBJ2-7; D gene: TRBD2; CDR3 protein: CAWGRGLAGGFSPYEQYF; CDR3 DNA: TGTGCCTGGGGCAGGGGACTAGCGGGAGGCTTTAGCCCCTACGAGCAGTACTTC
V gene: TRBV30; clone size: -; J gene: TRBJ2-2; D gene: TRBD2; CDR3 protein: CAWSVRPSGRGIGELFF; CDR3 DNA: TGTGCCTGGAGTGTACGCCCTAGCGGGAGGGGGATCGGGGAGCTGTTTTTT
V gene: TRBV9; clone size: -; J gene: TRBJ2-3; D gene: TRBD1; CDR3 protein: CASSKAPTGEGTDTQYF; CDR3 DNA: TGTGCCAGCAGCAAGGCACCGACAGGGGAAGGCACAGATACGCAGTATTTT
V gene: TRBV19; clone size: -; J gene: TRBJ1-4; D gene: -; CDR3 protein: CASSRRTAGEKLFF; CDR3 DNA: TGTGCCAGTAGTCGACGGACAGCCGGTGAAAAACTGTTTTTT
V gene: TRBV19; clone size: -; J gene: TRBJ1-2; D gene: -; CDR3 protein: CASSILGYYGYTF; CDR3 DNA: TGTGCCAGTAGTATACTCGGATACTATGGCTACACCTTC
V gene: TRBV5-4; clone size: -; J gene: TRBJ1-4; D gene: -; CDR3 protein: CASSLEVGEKLFF; CDR3 DNA: TGTGCCAGCAGCTTGGAGGTTGGAGAAAAACTGTTTTTT
V gene: TRBV7-7; clone size: -; J gene: TRBJ1-3; D gene: -; CDR3 protein: CASTGDGGNTIYF; CDR3 DNA: TGTGCTAGCACCGGGGACGGGGGGAACACCATATATTTT
V gene: TRBV27; clone size: -; J gene: TRBJ1-6; D gene: -; CDR3 protein: CASTEGGSPLHF; CDR3 DNA: TGTGCCAGCACCGAGGGTGGGTCACCCCTCCACTTT
V gene: TRBV10-3; clone size: few; J gene: TRBJ2-2; D gene: TRBD1; CDR3 protein: CAILSAGGQTWDVGNTGELFF; CDR3 DNA: TGTGCCATCTTATCGGCAGGGGGACAAACATGGGACGTTGGAAACACCGGGGAGCTGTTTTTT
V gene: TRBV6-2/TRBV6-3; clone size: -; J gene: TRBJ2-7; D gene: -; CDR3 protein: CASSYGQTYEQYF; CDR3 DNA: TGTGCCAGCAGTTACGGCCAGACCTACGAGCAGTACTTC
V gene: TRBV5-1; clone size: -; J gene: TRBJ1-6; D gene: -; CDR3 protein: CASSLGAGGGNSPLHF; CDR3 DNA: TGCGCCAGCAGCTTGGGGGCAGGCGGAGGGAATTCACCCCTCCACTTT
V gene: TRBV27; clone size: -; J gene: TRBJ1-2; D gene: -; CDR3 protein: CASTPDSHANYGYTF; CDR3 DNA: TGTGCCAGCACCCCCGACAGTCATGCTAACTATGGCTACACCTTC
V gene: TRBV2; clone size: -; J gene: TRBJ2-7; D gene: -; CDR3 protein: CASSPSDYEQYF; CDR3 DNA: TGTGCCAGCAGTCCGAGTGACTACGAGCAGTACTTC
V gene: TRBV5-1; clone size: -; J gene: TRBJ2-1; D gene: TRBD2; CDR3 protein: CASSPGTSGSSYNEQFF; CDR3 DNA: TGCGCCAGCAGCCCCGGGACTAGCGGGAGCTCCTACAATGAGCAGTTCTTC
V gene: TRBV25-1; clone size: -; J gene: TRBJ1-2; D gene: -; CDR3 protein: CASSKTFLGGYTF; CDR3 DNA: TGTGCCAGCAGTAAGACTTTTCTCGGTGGCTACACCTTC